This T cell receptor (beta chain) emerged from a study of blood T cell repertoires in COVID-19. Trimming left V 2 bases short and J 2 bases short, with 4 bases between. The CDR3 is 12 residues long. Germline CDR1 reads ENHRY; CDR2 reads SYGVKD. TCRdb's table, derived via immunoSEQ multiplex PCR, lists solely in-frame clones and lacks some. The sample contains about 110,000 clones, about 85% of which appear only once. The sequenced material came from peripheral blood. The rearrangement joins TRBV10-3 to TRBJ2-7; D gene unclear. The sequence came from a human donor in a cohort sampled during active COVID-19. CDR3 nucleotide sequence: TGTGCCATCAGTGAGCCAACCTACGAGCAGTACTTC. Encoded protein: CAISEPTYEQYF.